These 15 T cell receptor beta chains originate from one sample sequenced in a study of regulatory T cells in long-lasting Graves disease. Library construction for TCR beta used iRepertoire HTBI primers and Arm-PCR of CDR3 regions. Each CDR3 protein gets one entry after TCRdb re-called the multiplex PCR reads with MiXCR. The sample lists 300,000 to 350,000 distinct CDR3 sequences, less than 20% occurring once. The time point here: persistent/refractory GD, antithyroid drugs over 5 years with positive TRAb. Isolated PBMC RNA provided the starting material for the TCR library. Sequencing was performed on peripheral blood mononuclear cells (PBMCs), taken when the disease was refractory, from a patient treated with antithyroid drugs. Receptors originate from a female donor with Graves disease.

This clonotype was recorded a few times. The rearrangement uses TRBV5-6 and TRBJ1-1, with a weak D call TRBD1 (6 bases). Germline CDR1 reads SGHDT; CDR2 reads YYEEEE. CDR3 length equals 15 residues. V was shortened by 4 bases and J by 5 bases, with 18 bases between the two germline ends. The CDR3 is CASSRQDRSRTEAFF. In DNA form, the CDR3 reads TGTGCCAGCAGCCGTCAAGACAGGTCGCGGACTGAAGCTTTCTTT.

This sequence joins TRBV29-1 and TRBJ2-7; 7 positions agree with TRBD2. The CDR3 consists of 12 residues. The J segment lost 0 bases and the V segment lost 5 bases, leaving 1 base of the junction unmatched. Germline V gene data show CDR1 as SQVTM and CDR2 as ANQGSEA. The CDR3 here is CSVREDSYEQYF. CDR3 coding DNA: TGCAGCGTTCGGGAGGACTCCTACGAGCAGTACTTC.

The chain has TRBV19 and TRBJ2-7; D tentatively reads TRBD1 or TRBD2 (5 bases each). Per the germline V gene, CDR1 is LNHDA and CDR2 is SQIVND (reference sequence). V lost 4 bases, J lost 0 bases, and 13 bases lay in between. There are 15 residues in the CDR3. The CDR3 loop reads CASSTSPGTSYEQYF. The DNA for the CDR3 is TGTGCCAGTAGTACCTCCCCCGGGACCTCCTACGAGCAGTACTTC.

This clonotype appeared a few times. The CDR3 ends on some other residue instead of the conserved phenylalanine or tryptophan, so this is likely a read error. The chain employs TRBV20-1 and TRBJ1-2, with 7 bases aligning to TRBD1. Trimming took 7 bases from V and 2 from J; bases not matched to a gene: 10. Germline CDR1 DFQATT, CDR2 SNEGSKA (reference sequence). This CDR3 spans 14 amino acids. This chain's CDR3 is CSVEGQYRNYGYTL. DNA for the CDR3: TGCAGTGTTGAGGGACAGTATAGGAACTATGGCTACACCCTC.

This clonotype was counted many times. CDR3 sequence: CASSVTGSYGYTF. The CDR3 nucleotides are TGTGCCAGCAGCGTCACAGGGTCCTATGGCTACACCTTC. The gene calls are TRBV7-2 and TRBJ1-2, with D maybe TRBD1 (6 bases). Germline CDR1 SGHTA, CDR2 FQGNSA. Trimming shortened V by 5 bases and J by 4 bases, and 11 bases separated the two germline ends. CDR3 length equals 13 residues.

This clonotype was detected ten times or more. The chain recombines TRBV30 with TRBJ2-7, with D perhaps TRBD1 (5 bases). Germline V gene sequence: CDR1 GTSNPN, CDR2 SVGIG (reference sequence). Trimming cost V 0 bases and J 3 bases, with 12 bases left between them. The CDR3 contains 14 residues. The CDR3 protein is CAWSVGAGIYEQYF. The CDR3 DNA reads TGTGCCTGGAGTGTAGGGGCAGGGATCTACGAGCAGTACTTC.

This clonotype was detected ten times or more. The chain has TRBV20-1 and TRBJ2-7; the match to TRBD2 covers 10 bases. The CDR3 is 15 residues long. Per germline, CDR1 DFQATT and CDR2 SNEGSKA (reference sequence). V shed 3 bases and J 1 base; nucleotides not matched to a gene: 6. The CDR3 DNA reads TGCAGTGCTAGCGATAGCGGGAGGTCTTCCTACGAGCAGTACTTC. This codes for CSASDSGRSSYEQYF.

The chain links TRBV18 to TRBJ2-7; no definite D call. V was pared by 0 bases and J by 2 bases, with 8 bases between. CDR3 length equals 14 residues. Germline lookup yields CDR1 KGHSH and CDR2 LQKENI. The CDR3 loop reads CASSPPVIPYEQYF. In DNA form, the CDR3 reads TGTGCCAGCTCACCACCTGTTATACCCTACGAGCAGTACTTC.

The genes are TRBV20-1 and TRBJ1-2, with a weak D call TRBD1 (5 bases). The CDR3 loop spans 16 amino acids. Germline values: CDR1 DFQATT, CDR2 SNEGSKA (reference sequence). V was shortened by 0 bases and J by 4 bases, with 18 bases between the two germline ends. The DNA of the CDR3 is TGCAGTGCTAGAGATACCCGCGAGAGGGGCGGCTATGGCTACACCTTC. Protein product: CSARDTRERGGYGYTF.

This clonotype was detected only a few times. This chain links TRBV24-1 with TRBJ2-7; TRBD2 matches at 10 bases. The CDR3 has 16 residues. After removal of 4 bases from V and 2 bases from J, the junction contained 7 bases not matched to a gene. Per germline, CDR1 KGHDR and CDR2 SFDVKD. In DNA form, the CDR3 reads TGTGCCACCAGTGACCCCAAGCGGGAGGGTCCCTACGAGCAGTACTTC. Amino acid sequence: CATSDPKREGPYEQYF.

The chain combines TRBV18 with TRBJ1-1; a weak D match, TRBD1 (6 bases). The V gene lost 5 bases and the J gene lost 1 base, with 11 bases spanning the gap. CDR1 and CDR2 (germline): KGHSH, LQKENI. The CDR3 consists of 14 residues. This CDR3 reads CASSRGVENTEAFF. The CDR3 DNA reads as TGTGCCAGCTCAAGGGGGGTAGAGAACACTGAAGCTTTCTTT.

This clonotype occurred a few times. At one end, the junction sequence differs from germline, possibly due to a read error. The V gene is TRBV10-3, the J gene TRBJ2-7, with 9 bases aligning to TRBD1. Germline lookup yields CDR1 ENHRY and CDR2 SYGVKD. The CDR3 totals 13 residues. The CDR3 is CAIREPRDRASHF. CDR3 DNA: TGTGCCATCAGAGAGCCCCGGGACAGGGCCTCCCACTTC.

In its sample, this clonotype was seen many times. The J gene is TRBJ1-1, the V gene TRBV29-1; D possibly corresponds to TRBD1 (5 bases). V lost 4 bases to trimming and J lost 5 bases, with 14 bases between them. The CDR3 length is 13 residues. Germline assignment: CDR1 SQVTM and CDR2 ANQGSEA. The CDR3, as DNA: TGCAGCGTTGCCGGGGCGGGTGGAACTGAAGCTTTCTTT. Its protein product is CSVAGAGGTEAFF.

The CDR3 loop is CAITPWQRYGYTF. The CDR3 region has the DNA TGTGCCATCACACCTTGGCAGCGCTATGGCTACACCTTC. The chain recombines TRBV10-3 with TRBJ1-2; unclear D gene. The CDR3 consists of 13 residues. CDR1 and CDR2 from the germline V gene are ENHRY and SYGVKD. Between the trimmed V and J ends, which lost 7 bases and 4 bases, there was a span of 13 bases.

The chain employs TRBV11-2 and TRBJ2-1, with D perhaps TRBD2 (6 bases). CDR1 and CDR2 from the germline V gene are SGHAT and FQNNGV. The CDR3 sequence is 16 residues long. The V end lost 4 bases, the J end lost 0 bases, and 13 bases lay between the germline ends. In DNA, the CDR3 is TGTGCCAGCAGCTATGGCGGGGAGAGCTCCTACAATGAGCAGTTCTTC. It is translated as CASSYGGESSYNEQFF. The complete variable domain, with remaining parts taken from reference TRBV11-2 and TRBJ2-1, reads EAGVAQSPRYKIIEKRQSVAFWCNPISGHATLYWYQQILGQGPKLLIQFQNNGVVDDSQLPKDRFSAERLKGVDSTLKIQPAKLEDSAVYLCASSYGGESSYNEQFFGPGTRLTVL.